This record looks at one T cell receptor (beta chain) sequence and its context. Ten or more counts support this clonotype. Its specific antigen is unknown. No much larger clonotype is one base removed from it; base qualities were not supplied. At the junction V is shortened by 5 bases and J by 5 bases; bases outside the gene matches: 11. CDR1 and CDR2, per the germline V gene, are SNHLY and FYNNEI. The CDR3 covers 18 residues, taking in both the cysteine and the phenylalanine. Solely the CDR3 DNA is kept, with 54 bases framed from the first base. These data originate in a study of blood T cells in healthy people across ages (dated by TCRdb to 2013 to 2016). At the level of the whole study: In model experiments, template switching captured roughly one uniquely barcoded TCR beta cDNA molecule for every two T cells. Using deep sequencing normalized with unique cDNA molecular identifiers, the study measured how TCR beta repertoire diversity changes with age. The donors were divided into four age groups: young (average roughly 15 years), middle-aged (about 39), aged (roughly 60) and long-lived (roughly 88). To avoid experimental bias, donors of different ages were spread randomly across the sequencing lanes. Using the same blood draw, the study looked at two additional independent replicas of 1 million unique cDNA reads for two donors, one aged 18 to 30 and the other aged 80 or older. General conclusions and limits of the study: There was a strong correlation between observed TCR beta diversity and the percentage of naive T cells measured by flow cytometry. Since profiling was done on bulk unsorted PBMCs, naive and antigen-experienced compartments could not be conclusively compared. Observed TCR beta diversity per million T cells fell roughly linearly with age, and a significant reduction was already apparent by age roughly 40. Compared with the aged group, the long-lived group had more naive CD4+ T cells, fewer expanded clones and increased TCR diversity, a pattern suggesting age selection. The CMV infection status of donors was not known, potentially confounding age-related changes in expanded clonotypes. Estimates of total diversity based on one million sequenced T cells were regarded as lower bounds and as underestimates.

The library was generated by 5' RACE. Sequencer: Illumina HiSeq 2500. A second 7 to 11 cycle PCR used a sample-barcoded 5' primer and a J-beta primer mix. A template-switch 5' adaptor carrying 12 random nucleotides introduced a unique molecular identifier onto each TCR beta cDNA molecule. Each sample yielded at least 3 million CDR3-containing paired-end reads. First-strand cDNA was synthesized from all RNA with the Mint cDNA synthesis kit, primed by a TRBC-specific oligonucleotide. Following uracil-DNA glycosylase treatment, a first 18-cycle PCR with universal primers M1SS and BC2_uni_R was performed on all cDNA. The authors' pipeline ran thus. Normalization of each sample was performed by random selection of 1 million high-quality reads, each carrying a distinct molecular identifier. Reads with shared molecular identifiers were discarded instead of being binned into consensus sequences. MiTCR, set to a Q25 quality threshold and the strictest error-elimination algorithm, was used for CDR3 identification, clonotype clustering and error correction. A nonparametric unseen species model using Euler transformation provided a lower-bound estimate of total TCR beta diversity. In TCRdb, the public reads were trimmed at Q25 with fastp and aligned with MiXCR, with productive beta chains retained. Under each unique CDR3 protein, matching rows form one entry showing the most common genes and DNA. The V and J calls reflect TCRdb's pipeline rather than the authors' work. This sample has about 640,000 distinct CDR3 sequences in its table, and about 30% of those were observed once. The ten biggest clones cover more than 15% of the sample.

Donors were a few dozen systemically healthy Caucasian individuals from Russia aged 6 to 90 years. Each donor gave around 9.9 milliliters of peripheral blood, collected into EDTA-treated Vacutainer tubes. Ficoll-Paque density-gradient centrifugation was used to isolate PBMCs, with at least 7 million per sample. Trizol reagent was used to extract total RNA from the PBMCs, yielding at least 5 micrograms per sample. For every donor, an aliquot of PBMCs went through flow cytometry to measure the percentages of naive CD45RAhigh/CD27high T cells. Sequencing was carried out using blood. The TCR originated in an elderly woman in good health. The sequence links TRBV2 to TRBJ2-3; 15 central bases correspond to TRBD2. The CDR3 protein: CASSHAGTSGGIQDTQYF. Read as DNA, the sequence is TGTGCCAGCAGTCACGCCGGGACTAGCGGGGGGATCCAAGATACGCAGTATTTT.